The 15 T cell receptor beta chains below were found in one sample sequenced in a study of T cells in Graves' hyperthyroidism and ophthalmopathy (dated by TCRdb to between 2018 and 2021). The library was produced with multiplex PCR. The data were produced on an Illumina HiSeq 2000. Amplification of TCR beta CDR3 regions was carried out from RNA transcripts. The first round of RT-PCR for the TCR CDR3 was performed with the HTBI primer set and the Qiagen OneStep RT-PCR kit. Through fastp at Q25 and MiXCR, TCRdb rebuilt clones from the public reads, retaining in-frame beta chains. Rows with one shared CDR3 protein collapse into an entry with the most common genes and DNA. The sample records hundreds of thousands of distinct CDR3 sequences, nearly 20% of which are singletons. Around 50% of the sample lies in the top ten. The sample taken for sequencing was blood. These receptors were taken from a man in his forties with Graves' ophthalmopathy.

The gene calls are TRBV4-3 and TRBJ1-6; 10 nucleotides line up with TRBD1. Germline values: CDR1 LGHNA, CDR2 YSLEER. The CDR3 extends over 15 amino acids. Losses at the gene ends were 5 bases for V and 10 bases for J; bases not matched to a gene: 8. The CDR3 nucleotides read TGCGCCAGCAGCACCCGGGACAGGGGCGGATCACCCCTCCACTTT. Translating it yields CASSTRDRGGSPLHF.

This clonotype was seen only a few times. This sequence joins TRBV5-1 and TRBJ2-3; perhaps TRBD1 as D (5 bases). Trimming stripped 1 base from V and 9 bases from J, with 15 bases between. Germline CDR1 SGHRS, CDR2 YFSETQ. The CDR3 covers 14 residues. The CDR3: CASSLFTEGETQYF. Here the CDR3 DNA reads TGCGCCAGCAGCTTGTTCACAGAAGGGGAAACGCAGTATTTT.

V and J are TRBV6-1 and TRBJ1-1, with D perhaps TRBD1 (5 bases). Deletions cut 1 base from V and 3 bases from J, with 12 bases between. The CDR3 consists of 15 residues. The germline V gene encodes CDR1 MNHNS and CDR2 SASEGT. CDR3 in DNA: TGTGCCAGCAGTGAAGAGGGGACTCGGGACACTGAAGCTTTCTTT. Its translation is CASSEEGTRDTEAFF.

The sample holds a few counts of this clonotype. The chain links TRBV7-3 to TRBJ1-5, with 7 bases lining up with TRBD1. With 4 bases clipped from V and 0 bases from J, the junction kept 9 bases outside the gene matches. Germline CDR1 and CDR2: SGHTA and FQGTGA. The CDR3 consists of 17 residues. As DNA, the CDR3 is TGTGCCAGCAGCTCGAGACAGGACAGGTATAGCAATCAGCCCCAGCATTTT. Translated, it gives CASSSRQDRYSNQPQHF.

This clonotype was found many times. The chain joins TRBV28 to TRBJ1-6; D is uncertain. The CDR3 loop spans 12 amino acids. Trimming stripped 6 bases from V and 10 bases from J, with 10 bases between. The germline CDR1 and CDR2 sequences are MDHEN and SYDVKM. The CDR3 sequence: CASRPERSPLHF. The CDR3 nucleotides are TGTGCCAGCAGGCCGGAGAGGTCACCCCTCCACTTT.

CDR3 in amino acids: CASSSGPGGYTF. The DNA for the CDR3 is TGTGCCAGCAGTTCTGGACCAGGGGGCTACACCTTC. The chain links TRBV6-1 to TRBJ1-2; TRBD1 might be the D (5 bases). V lost 5 bases, J lost 8 bases, and 12 bases lay in between. Germline loops: CDR1 MNHNS, CDR2 SASEGT. This CDR3 spans 12 amino acids.

This clonotype came up many times. This chain joins TRBV7-6 and TRBJ2-7; 11 bases match TRBD1. The CDR3 contains 15 residues. Looked up from germline, CDR1 is SGHVS and CDR2 is FNYEAQ. V lost 2 bases and J lost 5; bases outside the gene matches: 5. The CDR3: CASSLLAGQGDEQYF. DNA of the CDR3: TGTGCCAGCAGCTTATTGGCGGGACAGGGGGACGAGCAGTACTTC.

V is TRBV15 and J is TRBJ2-1; 9 bases map to TRBD1. V dropped 0 bases and J dropped 10; count of bases not matched to a gene: 10. This CDR3 is built from 16 residues. Germline values: CDR1 LNHNV, CDR2 YYDKDF (reference sequence). The CDR3 DNA sequence: TGTGCCACCAGCAGAGATAAGGGACAGGGTCGGCGGGAGCAGTTCTTC. Protein sequence: CATSRDKGQGRREQFF. The full variable domain, in which reference TRBV15 and TRBJ2-1 provide the parts outside the CDR3, is DAMVIQNPRYQVTQFGKPVTLSCSQTLNHNVMYWYQQKSSQAPKLLFHYYDKDFNNEADTPDNFQSRRPNTSFCFLDIRSPGLGDTAMYLCATSRDKGQGRREQFFGPGTRLTVL.

The gene calls are TRBV5-1 and TRBJ2-5; 10 bases are shared with TRBD1. V trimming: 5 bases; J trimming: 4 bases; junction bases outside the gene matches: 8. This CDR3 spans 15 amino acids. CDR1 and CDR2 (germline): SGHRS, YFSETQ. In nucleotides, the CDR3 is TGCGCCAGCAGGCCGACAGGGGGCCTAGGAGAGACCCAGTACTTC. It yields the protein CASRPTGGLGETQYF.

This clonotype was seen at least ten times. The V gene is TRBV11-2, the J gene TRBJ1-1; unclear D gene. The CDR3 is made up of 13 amino acids. The germline CDR1 and CDR2 sequences are SGHAT and FQNNGV. V gave up 4 bases and J gave up 3 bases, with 9 bases separating them. CDR3 residues: CASSYSDYTEAFF. CDR3 DNA sequence: TGTGCCAGCAGCTACAGTGATTACACTGAAGCTTTCTTT.

CDR3 residues: CSARPLGGREHEQYF. Here the CDR3 DNA reads TGCAGTGCTAGACCCCTGGGGGGGAGGGAACACGAGCAGTACTTC. The rearrangement links TRBV20-1 to TRBJ2-7, with 7 bases matching TRBD2. V lost 2 bases to trimming and J lost 5 bases; unmatched junction nucleotides: 12. Germline CDR1 and CDR2: DFQATT and SNEGSKA (reference sequence). There are 15 residues in the CDR3.

This clonotype was recorded a few times. The chain recombines TRBV9 with TRBJ2-2; D may be TRBD2 (6 bases). Trimming left V 0 bases short and J 5 bases short, with 14 bases between. This CDR3 is 16 amino acids long. CDR1 and CDR2 (germline): SGDLS, YYNGEE. As DNA, the CDR3 is TGTGCCAGCAGCGTAGGGCAGGGAGGTAGGACCGGGGAGCTGTTTTTT. It translates to CASSVGQGGRTGELFF.

For this clonotype: It may be a read error: a sequence one base away is much more abundant. V usage is TRBV7-2 and J usage is TRBJ2-1; possibly TRBD1 for D (5 bases). CDR1 and CDR2 (germline): SGHTA, FQGNSA. This CDR3 has 14 residues. CDR3 protein: CASSLAWGYNEQSF. The CDR3 DNA follows: TGTGCCAGCAGCCTTGCATGGGGCTACAATGAGCAGTCCTTC.

This clonotype was counted only a few times. The V call is TRBV5-8, the J call TRBJ1-2; 7 bases fit TRBD1. J lost 5 bases, V lost 3 bases, and 7 bases had no gene match. Germline values: CDR1 SGHTS, CDR2 YDEGEE. The CDR3 loop spans 14 amino acids. The CDR3 DNA follows: TGTGCCAGCAGCTCGCAGGGGGAAATTTATGGCTACACCTTC. Translation: CASSSQGEIYGYTF.

This clonotype was seen ten or more times. This chain connects TRBV27 to TRBJ2-3; TRBD2 matches at 8 bases. Germline trimming cut 5 bases from V and 2 bases from J; bases unmatched to any gene: 3. Germline CDR1 reads MNHEY; CDR2 reads SMNVEV (reference sequence). The CDR3 is 14 amino acids. DNA for the CDR3: TGTGCCAGCAGTAGACTAGCGATCACAGATACGCAGTATTTT. This codes for CASSRLAITDTQYF.